The 25 T cell receptor beta chains presented below share a single source sample, sequenced in a study of blood T cell repertoires in COVID-19 (dated by TCRdb to the early 2020s). Libraries were constructed by the immunoSEQ multiplex PCR assay. This immuneACCESS table, as held by TCRdb, lists in-frame sequences with V and J called but not all clones. Of the missing ones, under half trace to an unresolved V gene in checked studies; the others have no known cause. Across this sample there are 350,000 to 450,000 clones, with roughly nine tenths seen only once. Just over 0.85% of the sample comes from the top ten. Sequencing input: PBMCs or T cells enriched from blood (not recorded which). These receptors all stem from a woman aged 40 to 55 who had been exposed to COVID-19.

The chain recombines TRBV7-6 with TRBJ2-7, with TRBD2 matching 14 bases. V shed 5 bases, J shed 2 bases, and the junction held 2 bases outside the gene matches. From germline, CDR1 is SGHVS and CDR2 FNYEAQ. The CDR3 totals 15 residues. The CDR3, as DNA: TGTGCCAGCAGCCGGGGACTAGCGGGAGCCTACGAGCAGTACTTC. Encoded protein: CASSRGLAGAYEQYF.

The V gene is TRBV10-2, the J gene TRBJ1-6, with D unclear. This CDR3 contains 12 residues. CDR1 WSHSY and CDR2 SAAADI come from the germline V gene. Trimming removed 8 bases at V and 7 bases at J, with 9 bases between. CDR3 nucleotide sequence: TGCGCCAGCTGGGCTGCCAATTCACCCCTCCACTTT. The encoded protein is CASWAANSPLHF.

V gene TRBV27 combines with J gene TRBJ1-5; 11 nucleotides agree with TRBD1. Losses at the gene ends were 4 bases for V and 3 bases for J; bases not matched to a gene: 5. Looked up from germline, CDR1 is MNHEY and CDR2 is SMNVEV (reference sequence). The CDR3 spans 16 residues. The CDR3 loop reads CASSSGTGGDNQPQHF. CDR3 nucleotides: TGTGCCAGCAGTTCGGGGACAGGGGGAGACAATCAGCCCCAGCATTTT.

The chain recombines TRBV5-8 with TRBJ2-7, with 12 bases aligning to TRBD1. The CDR3 extends over 15 amino acids. V shed 1 base, J shed 4 bases, and the junction held 3 bases outside the gene matches. CDR1 is SGHTS, CDR2 YDEGEE, per germline. CDR3 sequence (DNA): TGTGCCAGCAGCTTGTGGGGACAGGGGGCTTACGAGCAGTACTTC. Amino acids: CASSLWGQGAYEQYF.

This clone was found a few times. The chain combines TRBV30 with TRBJ2-7; weak D call: TRBD2 (6 bases). Germline CDR1 and CDR2: GTSNPN and SVGIG (reference sequence). This CDR3 is built from 15 residues. Trimming shortened V by 0 bases and J by 2 bases, and 14 bases separated the two germline ends. The CDR3 DNA sequence: TGTGCCTGGAGTGTACAGGTAGGACTACCCTACGAGCAGTACTTC. This sequence encodes CAWSVQVGLPYEQYF.

This rearrangement joins TRBV2 to TRBJ2-5; 13 nucleotides line up with TRBD2. Per the germline V gene, CDR1 is SNHLY and CDR2 is FYNNEI. V gave up 6 bases and J gave up 0 bases; unmatched junction bases: 4. There are 16 residues in the CDR3. CDR3 nucleotide sequence: TGTGCCAGCAGGGGGGGACTAGCGGGGTACCAAGAGACCCAGTACTTC. Translated: CASRGGLAGYQETQYF.

V is TRBV11-2 and J is TRBJ2-6; TRBD1 might be the D (6 bases). The CDR3 extends over 18 amino acids. The germline gives CDR1 SGHAT, CDR2 FQNNGV. Trimming took off 5 bases at V and 1 base at J, with 18 bases between the two ends. CDR3 DNA sequence: TGTGCCAGCAGCCTTAGAGGGGGTGTTCCTTCTGGGGCCAACGTCCTGACTTTC. Residues: CASSLRGGVPSGANVLTF.

V usage is TRBV6-5 and J usage is TRBJ2-1; D is uncertain. CDR1 and CDR2 from the germline V gene are MNHEY and SVGAGI. This CDR3 is 13 amino acids long. V was shortened by 6 bases and J by 4 bases, with 10 bases between the two germline ends. The CDR3 loop reads CASSLNSYNEQFF. The CDR3 region has the DNA TGTGCCAGCAGCCTGAACAGTTACAATGAGCAGTTCTTC.

The chain combines TRBV6-5 with TRBJ1-1; TRBD1 matches at 10 bases. The CDR3 loop spans 16 amino acids. The V and J ends lost 2 bases and 5 bases, in that order; junction bases with no gene match: 8. CDR1 is MNHEY and CDR2 is SVGAGI in the germline V gene. CDR3: CASSYILGQGLTEAFF. The CDR3 DNA follows: TGTGCCAGCAGTTACATTTTGGGACAGGGGTTAACTGAAGCTTTCTTT.

This sequence joins TRBV27 and TRBJ2-5, with a weak D call TRBD2 (6 bases). V was shortened by 3 bases and J by 1 base, with 9 bases between the two germline ends. The CDR3 covers 14 residues. Per germline, CDR1 MNHEY and CDR2 SMNVEV (reference sequence). In nucleotides, the CDR3 is TGTGCCAGCAGTTTGCGCGGGGCCCAAGAGACCCAGTACTTC. Its translation is CASSLRGAQETQYF.

V is TRBV7-9 and J is TRBJ1-1; 10 bases map to TRBD1. Losses at the gene ends were 5 bases for V and 1 base for J; bases not matched to a gene: 7. The germline CDR1 and CDR2 sequences are SEHNR and FQNEAQ (reference sequence). The CDR3 covers 16 residues. CDR3 bases: TGTGCCAGCAGCCCCCCGGGACAGGGGAGGAACACTGAAGCTTTCTTT. Amino acids: CASSPPGQGRNTEAFF.

The chain carries TRBV6-6 and TRBJ1-1, with TRBD1 matching over 7 bases. Losses at the gene ends were 3 bases for V and 4 bases for J; bases not matched to a gene: 8. This CDR3 has 15 residues. The germline V gene has CDR1 MNHNY and CDR2 SVGAGI (reference sequence). The chain's CDR3 is CASSYRGGRSTEAFF. The CDR3 bases are TGTGCCAGCAGTTATCGAGGGGGCCGGAGCACTGAAGCTTTCTTT.

The chain couples TRBV15 to TRBJ2-7; maybe TRBD2 (5 bases). Trimming pared 0 bases from V and 7 bases from J, leaving 13 bases between. The CDR3 length is 14 residues. The germline CDR1 and CDR2 sequences are LNHNV and YYDKDF (reference sequence). CDR3: CATSRDPASGEQYF. The DNA for the CDR3 is TGTGCCACCAGCAGAGATCCCGCTTCGGGGGAGCAGTACTTC.

The chain has TRBV29-1 and TRBJ2-3, with D hard to call. Trimming cost V 2 bases and J 0 bases, with 9 bases left between them. The CDR3 has 14 residues. Germline V gene sequence: CDR1 SQVTM, CDR2 ANQGSEA. CDR3 nucleotide sequence: TGCAGCGTTGAATTAAATCCTAGCACAGATACGCAGTATTTT. It translates to CSVELNPSTDTQYF.

This clone appeared a single time. This rearrangement joins TRBV5-4 to TRBJ1-1, with D maybe TRBD1 (5 bases). From germline, CDR1 is SGHNT and CDR2 YYREEE (reference sequence). CDR3 length equals 13 residues. The ends were cut back, 5 bases at V and 0 bases at J, with 8 bases in the middle. This CDR3 is CASRKGMNTEAFF. The CDR3 bases are TGTGCCAGCAGAAAGGGGATGAACACTGAAGCTTTCTTT.

The V gene is TRBV18, the J gene TRBJ1-2; D remains ambiguous. Germline V CDR1 and CDR2: KGHSH, LQKENI. CDR3 length: 15 amino acids. The germline V and J ends were trimmed by 0 bases and 7 bases, with 15 bases remaining between them. The CDR3 loop reads CASSPPNDGGRGYTF. The CDR3 DNA reads as TGTGCCAGCTCACCACCCAACGACGGAGGTCGTGGCTACACCTTC.

This clone showed up just once. The chain links TRBV4-2 to TRBJ2-6; D is undetermined. The V end lost 0 bases, the J end lost 1 base, and 7 bases lay between the germline ends. The CDR3 is made up of 16 amino acids. The V gene's germline CDR1 is LGHNA and CDR2 YNFKEQ. The CDR3 DNA follows: TGTGCCAGCAGCCAAGATGCCGGGTCTGGGGCCAACGTCCTGACTTTC. This encodes CASSQDAGSGANVLTF.

The chain links TRBV12-3 or TRBV12-4 to TRBJ2-1, with 7 bases that match TRBD1. The V segment lost 8 bases and the J segment 7 bases; nucleotides outside the gene matches: 8. The CDR3 is 13 residues long. CDR3 sequence: CASGPARGNEQFF. The CDR3 coding sequence is TGTGCCAGCGGCCCTGCCAGGGGGAATGAGCAGTTCTTC.

This clone was seen a handful of times. The chain joins TRBV19 to TRBJ2-3; 9 positions agree with TRBD2. The CDR3 has 14 amino acids. V lost 5 bases and J lost 6; bases outside the gene matches: 6. Germline lookup yields CDR1 LNHDA and CDR2 SQIVND (reference sequence). The DNA of the CDR3 is TGTGCCAGTAGTCTCGGGACTAGCTTTGATACGCAGTATTTT. Translated, it gives CASSLGTSFDTQYF.

This chain links TRBV18 with TRBJ1-2, with TRBD1 as a possible D gene (5 bases). The CDR3 is 17 amino acids. V lost 0 bases and J 0 bases, leaving 14 bases between the germline ends. Germline CDR1 KGHSH, CDR2 LQKENI. CDR3 nucleotides: TGTGCCAGCTCACCACCCCATGGCGGGGGGGCTAACTATGGCTACACCTTC. Protein sequence: CASSPPHGGGANYGYTF.

This sequence joins TRBV24-1 and TRBJ2-3; possibly TRBD1 for D (5 bases). This CDR3 spans 16 amino acids. The ends were cut back, 2 bases at V and 1 base at J, with 12 bases in the middle. In germline, CDR1 is KGHDR, CDR2 SFDVKD. The CDR3 loop is CATSDSQARGTDTQYF. The CDR3 DNA follows: TGTGCCACCAGTGATTCCCAGGCCAGGGGCACAGATACGCAGTATTTT.

A remark on this clone: Mismatch with germline at one junction end may stem from a read error. The rearrangement joins TRBV6-5 to TRBJ1-2, with TRBD1 matching over 10 bases. This CDR3 comprises 13 residues. The germline V gene encodes CDR1 MNHEY and CDR2 SVGAGI. DNA for the CDR3: TGTGCCGGCAGGACAGGGGGGCTGAGTGGCTACACCTTC. Amino acids: CAGRTGGLSGYTF.

Worth noting for this clone: Germline is not matched at one junction end, which may reflect a read error. V is TRBV29-1 and J is TRBJ1-2; 8 bases are shared with TRBD1. This CDR3 is built from 17 residues. CDR1 SQVTM and CDR2 ANQGSEA come from the germline V gene. For the CDR3, the DNA is TGCAGCGTTGCTAAGGGAGTCCCGGGACAGGTTAAGTCCTTGATCCACTTC. Protein sequence: CSVAKGVPGQVKSLIHF.

The chain has TRBV4-1 and TRBJ2-1; D possibly corresponds to TRBD2 (6 bases). The CDR3 is 15 amino acids. Germline assignment: CDR1 MGHRA and CDR2 YSYEKL. With 4 bases removed from V and 5 bases from J, the gap between germline ends came to 15 bases. This CDR3 reads CASSPSVGEDNEQFF. For the CDR3, the DNA is TGCGCCAGCAGCCCTTCAGTGGGGGAGGACAATGAGCAGTTCTTC.

This clone was picked up one time. CDR3 DNA sequence: TGCGCCAGCAGTGAGTCGAGGGTAGCGGGGGCCTACAATGAGCAGTTCTTC. Its translation is CASSESRVAGAYNEQFF. The chain joins TRBV10-1 to TRBJ2-1; 9 bases are a match to TRBD2. Germline CDR1 and CDR2: WNHNN and SYGVQD (reference sequence). Trimming at V came to 0 bases and at J to 2 bases, leaving 5 bases not matched to a gene. The CDR3 loop spans 17 amino acids.